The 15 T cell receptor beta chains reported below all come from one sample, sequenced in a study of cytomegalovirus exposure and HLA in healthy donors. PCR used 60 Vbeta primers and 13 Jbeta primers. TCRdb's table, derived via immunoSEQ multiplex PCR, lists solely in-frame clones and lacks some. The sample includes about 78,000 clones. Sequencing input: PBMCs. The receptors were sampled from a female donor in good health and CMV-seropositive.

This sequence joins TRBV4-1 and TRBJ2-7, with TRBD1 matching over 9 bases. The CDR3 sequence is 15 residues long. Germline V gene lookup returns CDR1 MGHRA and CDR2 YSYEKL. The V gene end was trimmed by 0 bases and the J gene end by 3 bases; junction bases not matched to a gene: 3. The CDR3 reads CASSQDWDRDYEQYF. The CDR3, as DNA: TGCGCCAGCAGCCAAGATTGGGACAGGGACTACGAGCAGTACTTC.

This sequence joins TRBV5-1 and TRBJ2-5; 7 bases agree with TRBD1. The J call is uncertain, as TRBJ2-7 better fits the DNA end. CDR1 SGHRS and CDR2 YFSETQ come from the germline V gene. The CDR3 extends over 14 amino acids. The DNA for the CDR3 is TGCGCCAGCAGCAAAGACAGGGCGGTGGACGAGCAGTACTTC. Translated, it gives CASSKDRAVDEQYF.

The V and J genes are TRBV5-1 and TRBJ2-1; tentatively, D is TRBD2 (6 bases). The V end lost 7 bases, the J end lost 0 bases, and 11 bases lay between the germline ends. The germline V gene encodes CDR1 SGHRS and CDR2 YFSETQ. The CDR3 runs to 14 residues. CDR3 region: CASGGSSSYNEQFF. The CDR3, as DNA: TGCGCCAGCGGAGGGTCAAGCTCCTACAATGAGCAGTTCTTC.

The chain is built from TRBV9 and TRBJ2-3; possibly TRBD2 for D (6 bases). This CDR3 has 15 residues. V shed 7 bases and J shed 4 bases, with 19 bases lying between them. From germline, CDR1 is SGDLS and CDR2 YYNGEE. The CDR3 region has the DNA TGTGCCAGCCGGAGGGGTATGAACATAGCAGATACGCAGTATTTT. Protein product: CASRRGMNIADTQYF.

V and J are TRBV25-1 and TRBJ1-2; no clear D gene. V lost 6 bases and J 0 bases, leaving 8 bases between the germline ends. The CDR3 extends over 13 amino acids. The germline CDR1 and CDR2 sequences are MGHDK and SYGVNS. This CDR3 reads CASSLQSNYGYTF. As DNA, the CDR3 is TGTGCCAGCAGCCTACAGTCTAACTATGGCTACACCTTC.

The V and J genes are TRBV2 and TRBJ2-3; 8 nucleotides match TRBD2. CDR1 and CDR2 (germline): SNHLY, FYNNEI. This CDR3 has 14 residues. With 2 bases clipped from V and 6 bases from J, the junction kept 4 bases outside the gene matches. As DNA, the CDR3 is TGTGCCAGCAGTGAACGGGTAGCGGGGGATACGCAGTATTTT. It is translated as CASSERVAGDTQYF.

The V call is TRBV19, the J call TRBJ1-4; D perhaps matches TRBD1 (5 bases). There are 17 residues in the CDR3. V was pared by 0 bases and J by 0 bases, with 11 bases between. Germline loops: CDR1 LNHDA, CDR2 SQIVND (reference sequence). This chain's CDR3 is CASSIDARVATNEKLFF. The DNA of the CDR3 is TGTGCCAGTAGTATAGACGCCAGGGTCGCAACTAATGAAAAACTGTTTTTT.

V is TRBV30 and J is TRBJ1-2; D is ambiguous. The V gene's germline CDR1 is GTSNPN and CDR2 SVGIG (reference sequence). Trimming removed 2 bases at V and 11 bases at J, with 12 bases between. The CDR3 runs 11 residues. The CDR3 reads CAWSPSERYTF. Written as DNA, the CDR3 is TGTGCCTGGAGTCCATCCGAGAGGTACACCTTC.

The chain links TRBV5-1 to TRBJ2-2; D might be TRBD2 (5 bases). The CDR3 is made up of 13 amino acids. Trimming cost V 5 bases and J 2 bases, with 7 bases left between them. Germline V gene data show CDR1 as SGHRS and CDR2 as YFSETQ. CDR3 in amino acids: CASRLGNTGELFF. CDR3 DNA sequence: TGCGCCAGCAGACTAGGAAACACCGGGGAGCTGTTTTTT.

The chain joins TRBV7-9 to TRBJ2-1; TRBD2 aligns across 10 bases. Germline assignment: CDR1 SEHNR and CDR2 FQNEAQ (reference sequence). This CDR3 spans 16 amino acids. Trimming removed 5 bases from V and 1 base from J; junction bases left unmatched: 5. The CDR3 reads CASSHSGGLSYNEQFF. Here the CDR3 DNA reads TGTGCCAGCAGCCATAGCGGGGGGTTATCCTACAATGAGCAGTTCTTC.

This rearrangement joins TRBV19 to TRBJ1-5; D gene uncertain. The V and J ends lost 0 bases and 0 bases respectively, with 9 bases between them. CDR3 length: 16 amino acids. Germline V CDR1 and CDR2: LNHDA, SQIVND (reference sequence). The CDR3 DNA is TGTGCCAGTAGTATAGAAGGCAGGCGTAGCAATCAGCCCCAGCATTTT. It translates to CASSIEGRRSNQPQHF.

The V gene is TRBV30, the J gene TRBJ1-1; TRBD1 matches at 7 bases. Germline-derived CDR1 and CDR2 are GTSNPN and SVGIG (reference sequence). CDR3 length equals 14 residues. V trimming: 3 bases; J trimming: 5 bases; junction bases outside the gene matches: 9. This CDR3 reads CAWSPPTGKTEAFF. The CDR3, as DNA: TGTGCCTGGAGCCCCCCGACAGGGAAGACTGAAGCTTTCTTT.

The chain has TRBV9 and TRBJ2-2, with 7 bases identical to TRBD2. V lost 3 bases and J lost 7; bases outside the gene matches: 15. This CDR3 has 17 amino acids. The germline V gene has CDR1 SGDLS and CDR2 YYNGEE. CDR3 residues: CASSGGLAGVMNGELFF. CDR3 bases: TGTGCCAGCAGCGGGGGTTTGGCGGGAGTGATGAACGGGGAGCTGTTTTTT.

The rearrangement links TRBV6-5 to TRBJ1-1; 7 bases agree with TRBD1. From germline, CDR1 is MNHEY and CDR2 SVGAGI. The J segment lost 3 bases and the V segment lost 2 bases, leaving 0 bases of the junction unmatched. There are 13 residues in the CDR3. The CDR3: CASSYQGDTEAFF. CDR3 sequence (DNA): TGTGCCAGCAGTTACCAGGGGGACACTGAAGCTTTCTTT.

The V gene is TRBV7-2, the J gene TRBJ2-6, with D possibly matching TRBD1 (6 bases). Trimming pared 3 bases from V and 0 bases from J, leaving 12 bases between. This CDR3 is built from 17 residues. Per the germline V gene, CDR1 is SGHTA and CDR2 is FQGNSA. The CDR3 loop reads CASSLSGQSSGANVLTF. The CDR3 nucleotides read TGTGCCAGCAGCTTGTCCGGACAGAGCTCTGGGGCCAACGTCCTGACTTTC.